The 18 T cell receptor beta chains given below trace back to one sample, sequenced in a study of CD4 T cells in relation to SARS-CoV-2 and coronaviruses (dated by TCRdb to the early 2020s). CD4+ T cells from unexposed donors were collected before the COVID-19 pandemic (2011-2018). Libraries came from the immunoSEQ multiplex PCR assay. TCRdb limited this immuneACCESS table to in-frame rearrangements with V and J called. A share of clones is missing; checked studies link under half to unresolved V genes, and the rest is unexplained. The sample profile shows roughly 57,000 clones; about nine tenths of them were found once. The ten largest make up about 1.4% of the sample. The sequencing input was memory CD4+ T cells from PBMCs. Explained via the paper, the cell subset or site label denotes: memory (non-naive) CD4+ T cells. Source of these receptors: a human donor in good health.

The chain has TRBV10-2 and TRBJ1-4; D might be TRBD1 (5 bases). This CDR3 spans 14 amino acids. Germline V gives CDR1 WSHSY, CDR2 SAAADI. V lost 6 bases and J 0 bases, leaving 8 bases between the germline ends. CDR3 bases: TGCGCCAGCAGGGAGACAGCAACTAATGAAAAACTGTTTTTT. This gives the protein CASRETATNEKLFF.

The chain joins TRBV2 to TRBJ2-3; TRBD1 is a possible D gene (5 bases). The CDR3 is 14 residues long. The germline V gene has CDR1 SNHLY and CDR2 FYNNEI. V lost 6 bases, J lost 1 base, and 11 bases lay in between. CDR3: CASRMTDRTDTQYF. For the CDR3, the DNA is TGTGCCAGCAGGATGACAGACCGCACAGATACGCAGTATTTT.

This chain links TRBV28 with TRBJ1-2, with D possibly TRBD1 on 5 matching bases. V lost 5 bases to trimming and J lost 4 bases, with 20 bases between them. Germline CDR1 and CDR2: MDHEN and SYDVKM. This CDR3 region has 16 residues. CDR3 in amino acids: CASSPLPGGLGYGYTF. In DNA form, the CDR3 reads TGTGCCAGCAGTCCTCTCCCGGGGGGTTTGGGCTATGGCTACACCTTC.

CDR3 nucleotide sequence: TGTGCCACCAGTGATTTCGGCAGGGGAGAATACAATGAGCAGTTCTTC. Protein product: CATSDFGRGEYNEQFF. The chain joins TRBV24-1 to TRBJ2-1; D possibly corresponds to TRBD1 (6 bases). The germline V gene has CDR1 KGHDR and CDR2 SFDVKD. The CDR3 sequence is 16 residues long. Trimming cost V 1 base and J 4 bases, with 13 bases left between them.

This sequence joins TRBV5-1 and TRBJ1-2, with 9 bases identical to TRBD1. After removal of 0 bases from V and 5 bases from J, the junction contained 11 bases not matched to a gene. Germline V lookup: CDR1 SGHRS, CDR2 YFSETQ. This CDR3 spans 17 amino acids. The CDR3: CASSLAPLDRGKYGYTF. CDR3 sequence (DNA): TGCGCCAGCAGCTTGGCCCCATTGGACAGGGGCAAGTATGGCTACACCTTC.

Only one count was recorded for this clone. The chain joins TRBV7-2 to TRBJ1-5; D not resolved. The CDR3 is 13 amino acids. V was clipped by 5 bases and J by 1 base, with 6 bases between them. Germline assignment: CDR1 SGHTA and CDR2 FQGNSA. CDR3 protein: CASSQGSNQPQHF. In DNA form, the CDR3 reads TGTGCCAGCAGCCAAGGGAGCAATCAGCCCCAGCATTTT.

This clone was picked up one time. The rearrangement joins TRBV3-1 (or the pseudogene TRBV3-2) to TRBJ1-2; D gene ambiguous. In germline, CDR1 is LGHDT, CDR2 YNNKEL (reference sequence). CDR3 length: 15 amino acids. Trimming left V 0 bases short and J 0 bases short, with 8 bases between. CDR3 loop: CASSQEGRPNYGYTF. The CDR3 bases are TGTGCCAGCAGCCAAGAAGGACGACCTAACTATGGCTACACCTTC.

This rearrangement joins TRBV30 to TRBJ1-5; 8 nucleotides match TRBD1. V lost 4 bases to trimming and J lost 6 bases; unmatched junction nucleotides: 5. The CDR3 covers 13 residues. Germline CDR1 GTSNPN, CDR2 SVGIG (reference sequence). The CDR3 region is CAWTRDRTQPQHF. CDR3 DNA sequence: TGTGCCTGGACCCGGGACAGGACTCAGCCCCAGCATTTT.

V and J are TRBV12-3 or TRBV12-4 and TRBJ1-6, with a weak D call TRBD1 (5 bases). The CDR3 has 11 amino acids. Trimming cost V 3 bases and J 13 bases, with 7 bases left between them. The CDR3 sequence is CASSLGLPLHF. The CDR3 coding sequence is TGTGCCAGCAGTTTGGGGCTGCCCCTCCACTTT.

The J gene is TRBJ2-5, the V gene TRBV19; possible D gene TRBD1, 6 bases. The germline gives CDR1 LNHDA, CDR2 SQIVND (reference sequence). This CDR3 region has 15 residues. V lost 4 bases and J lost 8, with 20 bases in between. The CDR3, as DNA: TGTGCCAGTAGTAGGGTACCGGGACATAGAGTAACCCAGTACTTC. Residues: CASSRVPGHRVTQYF.

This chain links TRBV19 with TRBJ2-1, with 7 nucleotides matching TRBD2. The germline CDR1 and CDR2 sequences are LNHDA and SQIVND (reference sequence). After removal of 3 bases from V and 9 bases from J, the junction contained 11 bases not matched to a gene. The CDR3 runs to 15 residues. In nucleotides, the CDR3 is TGTGCCAGTAGTATGGTGAGCGGGAAAGGGGCTGAGCAGTTCTTC. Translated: CASSMVSGKGAEQFF.

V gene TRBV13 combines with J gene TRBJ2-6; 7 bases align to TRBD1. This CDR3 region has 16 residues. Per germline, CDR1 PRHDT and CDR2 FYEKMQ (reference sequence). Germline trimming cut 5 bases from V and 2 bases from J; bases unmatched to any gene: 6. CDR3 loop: CASSQQGSAGANVLTF. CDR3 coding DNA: TGTGCCAGCAGCCAACAGGGGTCGGCTGGGGCCAACGTCCTGACTTTC.

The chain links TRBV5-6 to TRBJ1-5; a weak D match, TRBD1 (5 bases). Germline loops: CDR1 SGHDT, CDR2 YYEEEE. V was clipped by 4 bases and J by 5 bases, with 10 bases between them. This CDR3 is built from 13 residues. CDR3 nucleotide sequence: TGTGCCAGCAGCCTATGGGGGTATCAGCCCCAGCATTTT. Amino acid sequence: CASSLWGYQPQHF.

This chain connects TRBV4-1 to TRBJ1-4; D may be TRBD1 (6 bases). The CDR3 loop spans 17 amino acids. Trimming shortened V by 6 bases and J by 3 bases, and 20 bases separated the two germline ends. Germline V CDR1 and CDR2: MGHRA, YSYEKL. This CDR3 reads CASSERGGRPSNEKLFF. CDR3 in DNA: TGCGCCAGCAGTGAGCGTGGGGGGCGTCCGTCTAATGAAAAACTGTTTTTT.

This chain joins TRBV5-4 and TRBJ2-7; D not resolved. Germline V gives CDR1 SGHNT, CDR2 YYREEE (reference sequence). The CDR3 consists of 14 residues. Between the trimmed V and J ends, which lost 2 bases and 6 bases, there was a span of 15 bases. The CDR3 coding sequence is TGTGCCAGCAGCTTAATGCCTCAGGTTCCCGAGCAGTACTTC. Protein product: CASSLMPQVPEQYF.

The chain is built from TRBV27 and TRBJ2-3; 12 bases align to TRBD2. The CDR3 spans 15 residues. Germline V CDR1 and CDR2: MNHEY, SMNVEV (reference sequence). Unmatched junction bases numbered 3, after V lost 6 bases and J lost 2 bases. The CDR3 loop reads CASSRLAGDTDTQYF. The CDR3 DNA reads TGTGCCAGCAGCCGACTAGCGGGAGACACAGATACGCAGTATTTT.

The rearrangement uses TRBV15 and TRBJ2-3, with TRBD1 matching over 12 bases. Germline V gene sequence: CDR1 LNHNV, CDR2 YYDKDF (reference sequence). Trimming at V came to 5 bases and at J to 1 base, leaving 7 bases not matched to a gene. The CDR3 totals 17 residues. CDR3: CATSAGDRGRGTDTQYF. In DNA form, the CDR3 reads TGTGCCACCAGCGCCGGGGACAGGGGGCGCGGCACAGATACGCAGTATTTT.

Written as DNA, the CDR3 is TGTGCCACCAGCAGACTCACAGGGACTAATGAAAAACTGTTTTTT. As protein: CATSRLTGTNEKLFF. The V and J genes are TRBV15 and TRBJ1-4; maybe TRBD1 (6 bases). CDR3 length equals 15 residues. Germline lookup yields CDR1 LNHNV and CDR2 YYDKDF (reference sequence). V was pared by 2 bases and J by 2 bases, with 9 bases between.